This passage covers 24 T cell receptor beta chains from one sample sequenced in a study of beta chain features in type 1 diabetes. Investigators reverse transcribed all isolated RNA, so they sequenced expressed TCRB transcripts. Repertoires were generated with immunoSEQ multiplex PCR, while TCRdb's copy carries only in-frame clones and drops some. The sample holds approximately 150,000 clones, roughly 10% seen once. Overall study findings and caveats: In every one of the four CD4+ subsets, TCRB CDR3s were moderately but significantly shorter in Type 1 diabetes patients.

The antigens these receptors bind are not known. Sequencing used central memory CD4+ T cells from blood. These receptors all come from a man younger than 45 with type 1 diabetes.

This clone was counted between two and nine times. The chain has TRBV2 and TRBJ2-3; TRBD2 matches at 11 bases. Trimming at V came to 7 bases and at J to 5 bases, leaving 8 bases not matched to a gene. CDR1 and CDR2 (germline): SNHLY, FYNNEI. This CDR3 spans 15 amino acids. The CDR3 loop is CASKPGLAVVDTQYF. The CDR3 bases are TGTGCCAGCAAACCGGGACTAGCGGTAGTAGATACGCAGTATTTT.

This chain connects TRBV5-6 to TRBJ2-1, with D hard to call. The germline V and J ends were trimmed by 2 bases and 9 bases, with 6 bases remaining between them. The germline V gene has CDR1 SGHDT and CDR2 YYEEEE. This CDR3 has 11 amino acids. CDR3 coding DNA: TGTGCCAGCAGCTTAACCGGTGAGCAGTTCTTC. Its translation: CASSLTGEQFF.

The table lists this clone with a few counts. The genes are TRBV30 and TRBJ1-3; D is unclear. V lost 3 bases to trimming and J lost 3 bases, with 3 bases between them. CDR1 and CDR2 from the germline V gene are GTSNPN and SVGIG (reference sequence). The CDR3 has 11 amino acids. CDR3 sequence: CAWSSGNTIYF. The CDR3 coding sequence is TGTGCCTGGAGCAGTGGAAACACCATATATTTT.

Worth noting for this clone: One base away lies a much larger clone, so this may be a sequencing read error. Other DNA sequences of this sample code for an identical CDR3. V and J are TRBV7-3 and TRBJ1-2, with D possibly being TRBD1 (6 bases). V was clipped by 5 bases and J by 4 bases, with 8 bases between them. The germline V gene has CDR1 SGHTA and CDR2 FQGTGA. CDR3 length: 12 amino acids. CDR3 region: CASSIQGYGYTF. The CDR3 nucleotides are TGTGCCAGCAGCATACAGGGCTATGGCTACACCTTC.

The V and J genes are TRBV4-1 and TRBJ2-2, with D possibly being TRBD1 (6 bases). V was trimmed by 2 bases and J by 4 bases, leaving 17 bases between them. This CDR3 contains 17 residues. From germline, CDR1 is MGHRA and CDR2 YSYEKL. The CDR3 bases are TGCGCCAGCAGCCAACCGATCAGGGGACGGATCACCGGGGAGCTGTTTTTT. Protein product: CASSQPIRGRITGELFF.

This clone was picked up a small number of times. The chain uses TRBV4-1 and TRBJ1-2; TRBD1 matches at 10 bases. This CDR3 comprises 13 residues. CDR1 and CDR2 (germline): MGHRA, YSYEKL. V lost 5 bases, J lost 5 bases, and 2 bases stayed unmatched. The DNA for the CDR3 is TGCGCCAGCAGCTGGGACAGGGGATATGGCTACACCTTC. Residues: CASSWDRGYGYTF.

The chain's CDR3 is CASSGNRASTLPGELFF. The CDR3 coding sequence is TGTGCCAGCAGCGGAAACAGAGCCTCCACCCTCCCCGGGGAGCTGTTTTTT. The rearrangement links TRBV5-6 to TRBJ2-2; D is unclear. V gave up 4 bases and J gave up 6 bases, with 22 bases separating them. The length of the CDR3 is 17 residues. Germline V gene sequence: CDR1 SGHDT, CDR2 YYEEEE.

This chain joins TRBV6-5 and TRBJ2-7, with D possibly TRBD1 on 5 matching bases. The germline gives CDR1 MNHEY, CDR2 SVGAGI. CDR3 length equals 13 residues. The V end lost 6 bases, the J end lost 6 bases, and 15 bases lay between the germline ends. The CDR3 sequence: CASRDPRAGEQYF. As DNA, the CDR3 is TGTGCCAGCAGAGACCCCAGGGCCGGCGAGCAGTACTTC.

The chain uses TRBV2 and TRBJ2-1; D might be TRBD2 (6 bases). The V gene lost 2 bases and the J gene lost 4 bases, with 12 bases spanning the gap. This CDR3 is 15 amino acids long. Germline V CDR1 and CDR2: SNHLY, FYNNEI. Here the CDR3 reads CASSERGDSYNEQFF. The DNA for the CDR3 is TGTGCCAGCAGTGAACGCGGGGACTCTTACAATGAGCAGTTCTTC.

This clone was found once. The chain has TRBV30 and TRBJ1-3, with D tentatively TRBD1 (5 bases). The germline V and J ends were trimmed by 6 bases and 15 bases, with 39 bases remaining between them. Germline V CDR1 and CDR2: GTSNPN, SVGIG (reference sequence). The CDR3 has 18 amino acids. The CDR3 region is CACRQTCPTRHHRKTPYF. DNA for the CDR3: TGTGCCTGCCGACAGACGTGCCCCACGCGCCACCATCGAAAAACACCATATTTT.

The chain carries TRBV5-6 and TRBJ2-7; perhaps TRBD2 as D (6 bases). The CDR3 runs to 15 residues. V lost 4 bases to trimming and J lost 4 bases, with 18 bases between them. Germline CDR1 is SGHDT and CDR2 is YYEEEE. CDR3 sequence: CASSVAGTDGYEQYF. CDR3 bases: TGTGCCAGCAGCGTAGCCGGGACTGACGGTTACGAGCAGTACTTC.

The chain carries TRBV5-4 and TRBJ1-4, with D uncertain. Germline V CDR1 and CDR2: SGHNT, YYREEE (reference sequence). The CDR3 sequence is 14 residues long. Trimming shortened V by 4 bases and J by 5 bases, and 12 bases separated the two germline ends. The CDR3 DNA is TGTGCCAGCAGCCCGGCCGCGGGCAATGAAAAACTGTTTTTT. Protein product: CASSPAAGNEKLFF.

This clone has only a few counts. The sample contains more than one DNA sequence encoding this CDR3. The rearrangement joins TRBV11-3 to TRBJ2-1; D not certain. CDR3 length equals 13 residues. V was shortened by 0 bases and J by 2 bases, with 2 bases between the two germline ends. The V gene's germline CDR1 is SGHNT and CDR2 YENEEA. DNA for the CDR3: TGTGCCAGCAGCTTAGATACCTACAATGAGCAGTTCTTC. Translating gives CASSLDTYNEQFF.

This clone was seen more than once but under ten times. This rearrangement joins TRBV2 to TRBJ1-6, with D possibly being TRBD1 (5 bases). V shed 11 bases and J shed 5 bases, with 16 bases lying between them. CDR3 length: 14 residues. Germline V gene sequence: CDR1 SNHLY, CDR2 FYNNEI. CDR3 amino acids: CAGKKTDHNSPLHF. The CDR3 DNA follows: TGTGCCGGGAAGAAGACAGATCATAATTCACCCCTCCACTTT.

This clone was seen ten or more times. V is TRBV7-9 and J is TRBJ2-3; 9 bases align to TRBD2. V lost 4 bases and J lost 1; bases outside the gene matches: 3. The CDR3 has 15 amino acids. Germline CDR1 reads SEHNR; CDR2 reads FQNEAQ (reference sequence). In nucleotides, the CDR3 is TGTGCCAGCAGCTGGATAGCGGGGGGCACAGATACGCAGTATTTT. Protein sequence: CASSWIAGGTDTQYF.

This clone was detected only a few times. The J gene is TRBJ2-7, the V gene TRBV19; 8 bases fit TRBD1. V gave up 5 bases and J gave up 0 bases; unmatched junction bases: 9. CDR3 length: 16 residues. Germline V gene sequence: CDR1 LNHDA, CDR2 SQIVND (reference sequence). The DNA for the CDR3 is TGTGCCAGTAGTCCCAGCTGGACAGGGAACTCCTACGAGCAGTACTTC. As protein: CASSPSWTGNSYEQYF.

The chain joins TRBV11-1 to TRBJ2-1, with a possible D match to TRBD1 (6 bases). V shed 6 bases and J shed 0 bases, with 9 bases lying between them. The germline gives CDR1 SGHAT, CDR2 FQDESV (reference sequence). CDR3 size: 14 residues. Here the CDR3 DNA reads TGTGCCAGCAGAGGGGGAAGCTCCTACAATGAGCAGTTCTTC. Amino acid sequence: CASRGGSSYNEQFF.

The genes are TRBV27 and TRBJ1-6; 7 bases fit TRBD1. J lost 4 bases, V lost 2 bases, and 8 bases had no gene match. Germline V CDR1 and CDR2: MNHEY, SMNVEV (reference sequence). The length of the CDR3 is 17 residues. The CDR3 reads CASSLRREGAYNSPLHF. CDR3 in DNA: TGTGCCAGCAGTTTAAGACGAGAGGGGGCGTATAATTCACCCCTCCACTTT.

The J gene is TRBJ2-7, the V gene TRBV6-5, with no clear D. From germline, CDR1 is MNHEY and CDR2 SVGAGI. CDR3 size: 13 residues. V was cut by 2 bases and J by 7 bases, with 12 bases left in between. The CDR3 DNA is TGTGCCAGCAGTTACGGGTACGAGGATGAGCAGTACTTC. Translating it yields CASSYGYEDEQYF.

This clone was detected only once. J is TRBJ2-5 and V is TRBV5-1; possibly TRBD2 for D (7 bases). This CDR3 comprises 15 residues. Per germline, CDR1 SGHRS and CDR2 YFSETQ. Trimming removed 0 bases from V and 5 bases from J, with 14 bases in between. The CDR3, as DNA: TGCGCCAGCAGCTTGGAGGGGGGGCGCACGGAGACCCAGTACTTC. It specifies CASSLEGGRTETQYF. The variable domain in full, with the rest retrieved from reference TRBV5-1 and TRBJ2-5, is KAGVTQTPRYLIKTRGQQVTLSCSPISGHRSVSWYQQTPGQGLQFLFEYFSETQRNKGNFPGRFSGRQFSNSRSEMNVSTLELGDSALYLCASSLEGGRTETQYFGPGTRLLVL.

J is TRBJ1-1 and V is TRBV7-2, with D unclear. Trimming stripped 4 bases from V and 10 bases from J, with 13 bases between. Germline V lookup: CDR1 SGHTA, CDR2 FQGNSA. This CDR3 region has 12 residues. The CDR3 bases are TGTGCCAGCAGCTATACCGGGTCACCAGCTTTCTTT. Its translation is CASSYTGSPAFF.

This clone was detected only a few times. The V gene is TRBV20-1, the J gene TRBJ1-4, with D possibly TRBD1 on 5 matching bases. The CDR3 has 11 residues. The V gene lost 6 bases and the J gene lost 5 bases, with 7 bases spanning the gap. Germline V gene sequence: CDR1 DFQATT, CDR2 SNEGSKA (reference sequence). The CDR3 region is CSAQGNEKLFF. CDR3 DNA sequence: TGCAGTGCCCAGGGAAATGAAAAACTGTTTTTT.

This clone was seen more than once but under ten times. Written as DNA, the CDR3 is TGTGCCAGCAGTCCCTCCCTCAGGGACGAGCAGTACTTC. Its protein is CASSPSLRDEQYF. The V call is TRBV27, the J call TRBJ2-7; TRBD1 is a possible D gene (5 bases). Trimming stripped 5 bases from V and 5 bases from J, with 13 bases between. CDR3 size: 13 residues. Germline V gene lookup returns CDR1 MNHEY and CDR2 SMNVEV (reference sequence).

This clone came up a few times. This chain connects TRBV23-1 to TRBJ2-7; D is perhaps TRBD2 (6 bases). TRBV23-1 is labeled an ORF, and its function is uncertain. The germline V and J ends were trimmed by 4 bases and 6 bases, with 25 bases remaining between them. There are 17 residues in the CDR3. CDR3 amino acids: CASSLSLGRHPSPEQYF. The CDR3 bases are TGCGCCAGCAGTCTAAGTCTCGGGAGACACCCGTCTCCCGAGCAGTACTTC.